The 16 T cell receptor beta chains below were found in one sample sequenced in a study of blood T cell repertoires in COVID-19. Sequencing used immunoSEQ multiplex PCR; TCRdb keeps in-frame clones, though not all of them. The sample holds a few hundred thousand clones, 80% to 90% seen once. Sequencing was performed on peripheral blood. The receptors shown here come from a woman aged 40 to 50 who had recovered from COVID-19.

V gene TRBV6-6 combines with J gene TRBJ1-2; TRBD1 matches 7 bases. Trimming at V came to 7 bases and at J to 7 bases, leaving 6 bases not matched to a gene. CDR3 length: 12 amino acids. Germline CDR1 reads MNHNY; CDR2 reads SVGAGI (reference sequence). The CDR3 spells CASTPQGFGYTF. The CDR3 bases are TGTGCCAGCACTCCACAGGGGTTTGGCTACACCTTC.

The chain uses TRBV6-6 and TRBJ2-6; TRBD1 aligns across 11 bases. V lost 5 bases to trimming and J lost 0 bases; unmatched junction nucleotides: 6. Germline values: CDR1 MNHNY, CDR2 SVGAGI (reference sequence). The CDR3 spans 18 residues. CDR3 residues: CASSPSGTGGSGANVLTF. The CDR3 bases are TGTGCCAGCAGTCCTTCCGGGACAGGGGGCTCTGGGGCCAACGTCCTGACTTTC.

The chain employs TRBV29-1 and TRBJ2-5; 9 nucleotides match TRBD2. V shed 4 bases, J shed 2 bases, and the junction held 14 bases outside the gene matches. CDR1 SQVTM and CDR2 ANQGSEA come from the germline V gene. The CDR3 has 17 residues. The CDR3 DNA is TGCAGCGTTGTTCGGGGTTCTAGCGGGGTAACGCAAGAGACCCAGTACTTC. It codes for CSVVRGSSGVTQETQYF. Full variable domain (rest looked up from reference TRBV29-1 and TRBJ2-5): SAVISQKPSRDICQRGTSLTIQCQVDSQVTMMFWYRQQPGQSLTLIATANQGSEATYESGFVIDKFPISRPNLTFSTLTVSNMSPEDSSIYLCSVVRGSSGVTQETQYFGPGTRLLVL.

This chain connects TRBV15 to TRBJ2-7; 8 bases are a match to TRBD2. CDR1 and CDR2 from the germline V gene are LNHNV and YYDKDF (reference sequence). The CDR3 sequence is 16 residues long. Trimming removed 5 bases from V and 0 bases from J; junction bases left unmatched: 9. CDR3 in amino acids: CATSLAPGLGSYEQYF. CDR3 sequence (DNA): TGTGCCACCAGCTTAGCACCGGGACTAGGCTCCTACGAGCAGTACTTC.

The chain joins TRBV7-3 to TRBJ2-3, with TRBD2 as a possible D gene (5 bases). Trimming removed 1 base from V and 6 bases from J, with 14 bases in between. The CDR3 contains 15 residues. Per the germline V gene, CDR1 is SGHTA and CDR2 is FQGTGA. Here the CDR3 reads CASSLNERSFDTQYF. The CDR3 DNA follows: TGTGCCAGCAGCTTAAACGAGCGGAGTTTCGATACGCAGTATTTT.

This clone was seen only a few times. This chain connects TRBV5-1 to TRBJ2-1, with TRBD2 identical over 14 bases. This CDR3 has 16 residues. The junction had 5 bases not matched to a gene; V was cut back by 4 bases and J by 5 bases. The germline gives CDR1 SGHRS, CDR2 YFSETQ. CDR3 sequence: CASSLLGLAGDNEQFF. The CDR3 nucleotides are TGCGCCAGCAGCCTGCTGGGACTAGCGGGGGACAATGAGCAGTTCTTC.

This chain connects TRBV5-4 to TRBJ2-5, with TRBD2 matching over 10 bases. Trimming cost V 4 bases and J 6 bases; bases outside gene matches: 12. This CDR3 has 16 amino acids. Germline V gene sequence: CDR1 SGHNT, CDR2 YYREEE (reference sequence). The CDR3 sequence: CASSIRRSGGAKTQYF. DNA for the CDR3: TGTGCCAGCAGCATACGAAGAAGCGGGGGGGCAAAGACCCAGTACTTC.

This chain links TRBV4-1 with TRBJ2-1, with a possible D match to TRBD1 (6 bases). The ends were cut back, 0 bases at V and 4 bases at J, with 13 bases in the middle. The CDR3 has 16 amino acids. Per germline, CDR1 MGHRA and CDR2 YSYEKL. In DNA form, the CDR3 reads TGCGCCAGCAGCCAAGAAACAGGGATAGCGTACAATGAGCAGTTCTTC. This translates into CASSQETGIAYNEQFF.

The genes are TRBV11-2 and TRBJ2-5; 13 positions agree with TRBD2. CDR3 length: 16 residues. CDR1 SGHAT and CDR2 FQNNGV come from the germline V gene. Trimming at V came to 4 bases and at J to 4 bases, leaving 6 bases not matched to a gene. Written as DNA, the CDR3 is TGTGCCAGCAGCTCCAGACTAGCGGGGGGCCTAGAGACCCAGTACTTC. Its translation: CASSSRLAGGLETQYF.

The chain has TRBV15 and TRBJ1-2; unclear D gene. The V end was cut by 5 bases, the J end by 5 bases, with 12 bases between. CDR3 length: 13 residues. Germline CDR1 reads LNHNV; CDR2 reads YYDKDF (reference sequence). The CDR3 loop is CATSQTRLYGYTF. The CDR3 DNA reads as TGTGCCACCAGCCAGACACGGCTATATGGCTACACCTTC.

This clone was seen once. The J gene is TRBJ1-1, the V gene TRBV28, with a tentative D call TRBD1 (5 bases). The CDR3 is 14 amino acids. V was pared by 4 bases and J by 4 bases, with 13 bases between. From germline, CDR1 is MDHEN and CDR2 SYDVKM. DNA of the CDR3: TGTGCCAGCAGTTCTAACGGGGGGTTCACTGAAGCTTTCTTT. The encoded protein is CASSSNGGFTEAFF.

J is TRBJ1-5 and V is TRBV2, with D perhaps matching TRBD1 (5 bases). Looked up from germline, CDR1 is SNHLY and CDR2 is FYNNEI. This CDR3 is 13 amino acids long. The V end lost 3 bases, the J end lost 5 bases, and 8 bases lay between the germline ends. CDR3 nucleotides: TGTGCCAGCAGTGATTGGGGGGATCAGCCCCAGCATTTT. It translates to CASSDWGDQPQHF.

The genes are TRBV5-6 and TRBJ1-5, with D hard to call. CDR3 size: 15 residues. The germline V gene encodes CDR1 SGHDT and CDR2 YYEEEE. V was shortened by 0 bases and J by 7 bases, with 14 bases between the two germline ends. The DNA of the CDR3 is TGTGCCAGCAGCTTGGGGCCAGGTCGGAACCAGCCCCAGCATTTT. It yields the protein CASSLGPGRNQPQHF.

The V and J genes are TRBV14 and TRBJ1-1; maybe TRBD1 (5 bases). The V and J ends lost 6 bases and 0 bases respectively, with 11 bases between them. This CDR3 has 14 amino acids. Germline V gene lookup returns CDR1 SGHDN and CDR2 FVKESK. CDR3: CASRAGGMNTEAFF. In DNA form, the CDR3 reads TGTGCCAGCAGGGCGGGGGGAATGAACACTGAAGCTTTCTTT.

The chain combines TRBV6-4 with TRBJ2-7, with a weak D call TRBD2 (5 bases). The germline V gene has CDR1 MRHNA and CDR2 SNTAGT. The V and J ends lost 9 bases and 4 bases respectively, with 19 bases between them. This CDR3 comprises 14 residues. The CDR3 DNA is TGTGCCAGGTATACCGCTGGGGAGAGATACGAGCAGTACTTC. Amino acids: CARYTAGERYEQYF.

V gene TRBV28 combines with J gene TRBJ1-1, with a possible D match to TRBD1 (6 bases). The CDR3 length is 12 residues. Trimming took off 5 bases at V and 4 bases at J, with 8 bases between the two ends. Germline CDR1 and CDR2: MDHEN and SYDVKM. CDR3 DNA: TGTGCCAGCAGTAACAGGGCCACTGAAGCTTTCTTT. Protein product: CASSNRATEAFF.